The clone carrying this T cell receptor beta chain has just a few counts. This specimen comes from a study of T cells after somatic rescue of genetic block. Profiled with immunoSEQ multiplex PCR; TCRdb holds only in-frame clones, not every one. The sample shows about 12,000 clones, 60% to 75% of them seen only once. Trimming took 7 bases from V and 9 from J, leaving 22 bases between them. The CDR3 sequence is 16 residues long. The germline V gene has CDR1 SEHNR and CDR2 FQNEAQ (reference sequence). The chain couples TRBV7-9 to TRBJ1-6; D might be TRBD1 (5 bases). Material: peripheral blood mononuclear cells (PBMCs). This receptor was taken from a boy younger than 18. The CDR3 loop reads CASTQGRVLGLSPLHF. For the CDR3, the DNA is TGTGCCAGCACCCAAGGAAGGGTTTTGGGGCTTTCACCCCTCCACTTT.